This entry lists 12 T cell receptor beta chains sequenced from one sample in a study of blood T cell repertoires in COVID-19 (dated by TCRdb to the early 2020s). Library construction relied on the immunoSEQ multiplex PCR assay. The table comes from immuneACCESS by way of TCRdb, which keeps in-frame sequences with V and J called. Part of the clones is missing from these tables; in studies checked, under half for an unresolved V gene and the rest for unknown reasons. This sample holds 150,000 or so clones; about 91% were observed only once. The ten largest clones represent roughly 1.5% of the sample. What was sequenced was peripheral blood. The receptors were sampled from a woman between 50 and 59 years old with acute or convalescent COVID-19.

This clone has only one observation. The chain recombines TRBV18 with TRBJ2-1; 7 nucleotides line up with TRBD1. The germline V gene has CDR1 KGHSH and CDR2 LQKENI. Trimming cost V 3 bases and J 1 base; bases outside gene matches: 3. The CDR3 extends over 15 amino acids. The CDR3 loop reads CASSPTGLSYNEQFF. The CDR3 DNA reads as TGTGCCAGCTCACCGACAGGGCTTTCCTACAATGAGCAGTTCTTC.

This sequence joins TRBV20-1 and TRBJ1-1, with a tentative D call TRBD1 (5 bases). V was clipped by 3 bases and J by 3 bases, with 8 bases between them. The CDR3 runs 12 residues. Germline-derived CDR1 and CDR2 are DFQATT and SNEGSKA (reference sequence). CDR3 in amino acids: CSASAGDTEAFF. For the CDR3, the DNA is TGCAGTGCTAGTGCGGGGGACACTGAAGCTTTCTTT.

The chain links TRBV6-5 to TRBJ1-5; TRBD1 might be the D (6 bases). The CDR3 runs to 15 residues. The V gene's germline CDR1 is MNHEY and CDR2 SVGAGI. Trimming stripped 6 bases from V and 0 bases from J, with 12 bases between. DNA for the CDR3: TGTGCCAGCAGACGAGACAGGAATAGCAATCAGCCCCAGCATTTT. It specifies CASRRDRNSNQPQHF.

Only one count was recorded for this clone. The V call is TRBV6-5, the J call TRBJ1-3; D is possibly TRBD1 (5 bases). V lost 6 bases, J lost 0 bases, and 9 bases lay in between. The CDR3 is 14 amino acids. Germline V gene lookup returns CDR1 MNHEY and CDR2 SVGAGI. Here the CDR3 DNA reads TGTGCCAGCAGGGAGGGGAGCTCTGGAAACACCATATATTTT. This sequence encodes CASREGSSGNTIYF.

The V gene is TRBV9, the J gene TRBJ2-2; 10 nucleotides align to TRBD2. The V gene's germline CDR1 is SGDLS and CDR2 YYNGEE. The CDR3 runs 15 residues. Trimming cost V 2 bases and J 17 bases; bases outside gene matches: 15. This CDR3 reads CASSVGLAPSTKLFF. The CDR3 DNA follows: TGTGCCAGCAGCGTGGGACTAGCGCCCAGTACGAAGTTATTTTTT.

The V call is TRBV7-6, the J call TRBJ2-5, with TRBD1 identical over 8 bases. This CDR3 is built from 16 residues. The germline V gene encodes CDR1 SGHVS and CDR2 FNYEAQ. V lost 0 bases and J lost 5; bases outside the gene matches: 8. The CDR3 DNA follows: TGTGCCAGCAGCTTAGCTAGGAGCAGGGGGCTTGAGACCCAGTACTTC. Translating it yields CASSLARSRGLETQYF.

The chain combines TRBV2 with TRBJ2-1; D is perhaps TRBD2 (6 bases). This CDR3 region has 15 residues. The V gene lost 6 bases and the J gene lost 5 bases, with 17 bases spanning the gap. Germline values: CDR1 SNHLY, CDR2 FYNNEI. The CDR3 sequence is CASSYRMGGNNEQFF. For the CDR3, the DNA is TGTGCCAGCAGCTACCGGATGGGCGGGAACAATGAGCAGTTCTTC.

This chain uses TRBV11-3 with TRBJ1-1; D uncertain. The CDR3 length is 13 residues. Germline-derived CDR1 and CDR2 are SGHNT and YENEEA. Trimming removed 5 bases from V and 11 bases from J, with 18 bases in between. CDR3 coding DNA: TGTGCCAGCAGCCCTATACCAGAGGGAGACGCTTTCTTT. Its protein is CASSPIPEGDAFF.

This chain connects TRBV5-1 to TRBJ2-1, with 10 bases fitting TRBD2. The CDR3 runs to 14 residues. The ends lost 7 bases at V and 4 bases at J; junction bases unmatched: 5. CDR1 is SGHRS and CDR2 is YFSETQ in the germline V gene. CDR3 in amino acids: CASGASGGYNEQFF. The CDR3 nucleotides are TGCGCCAGCGGAGCTAGCGGGGGATACAATGAGCAGTTCTTC.

The chain has TRBV4-3 and TRBJ2-7; 7 bases are a match to TRBD1. Germline-derived CDR1 and CDR2 are LGHNA and YSLEER. The CDR3 is 18 residues long. Trimming cost V 0 bases and J 0 bases; bases outside gene matches: 11. The CDR3 nucleotides are TGCGCCAGCAGCCAAGACGCTTCTAGGGGACAGCTCTCCTACGAGCAGTACTTC. Protein product: CASSQDASRGQLSYEQYF.

The chain employs TRBV4-1 and TRBJ1-2; 8 bases agree with TRBD1. Germline CDR1 and CDR2: MGHRA and YSYEKL. The CDR3 is made up of 16 amino acids. With V trimmed by 1 base and J by 2 bases, 6 bases remained unmatched. The CDR3 DNA follows: TGCGCCAGCAGCCAAGCCGGCCAGGGGGCAAACTATGGCTACACCTTC. Its translation is CASSQAGQGANYGYTF.

The V call is TRBV19, the J call TRBJ2-1, with TRBD2 identical over 8 bases. CDR1 is LNHDA, CDR2 SQIVND, per germline (reference sequence). The CDR3 runs to 15 residues. V lost 4 bases, J lost 6 bases, and 8 bases stayed unmatched. The CDR3 bases are TGTGCCAGTAGTACCTTAGCGGGGTGGGCCAATGAGCAGTTCTTC. This sequence encodes CASSTLAGWANEQFF.